This T cell receptor beta chain emerged from a study of OX40 agonist ivuxolimab in advanced cancers. The CDR3 is 14 amino acids. Germline CDR1 is MNHEY and CDR2 is SMNVEV (reference sequence). The J segment lost 8 bases and the V segment lost 4 bases, leaving 7 bases of the junction unmatched. Only in-frame clones appear in the TCRdb table, and some are missing; sequencing was by immunoSEQ multiplex PCR. Of roughly 53,000 clones detected, around 82% appear once; the ten largest clones hold around 4.3%. The rearrangement joins TRBV27 to TRBJ2-1; 8 positions match TRBD2. This TCR was recovered from an adult with an advanced solid tumor such as melanoma, head and neck, liver or kidney cancer. Here the sequenced sample was CD4+ or CD8+ T cells sorted from blood, taken in a trial of the OX40 agonist ivuxolimab. DNA for the CDR3: TGTGCCAGCAGTTGGCTAGCGGGTGGGGATGAGCAGTTCTTC. It codes for CASSWLAGGDEQFF.